Listed here are 27 T cell receptor beta chains from one sample, sequenced in a study of blood T cell repertoires in COVID-19. TCRdb's copy holds only in-frame clones and misses some; the assay was immunoSEQ multiplex PCR. This table holds about 260,000 clones, roughly 90% found once. Material: peripheral blood. These receptor sequences come from a young man with active or convalescent COVID-19.

The V gene is TRBV3-1 (or the pseudogene TRBV3-2), the J gene TRBJ2-5; D may be TRBD2 (6 bases). V was trimmed by 0 bases and J by 5 bases, leaving 22 bases between them. This CDR3 has 18 amino acids. Per germline, CDR1 LGHDT and CDR2 YNNKEL (reference sequence). The chain's CDR3 is CASSQENGGSFVPETQYF. CDR3 in DNA: TGTGCCAGCAGCCAAGAAAATGGGGGGTCTTTCGTTCCGGAGACCCAGTACTTC.

This clone showed up just once. The genes are TRBV6-1 and TRBJ1-4, with 8 bases lining up with TRBD1. V dropped 3 bases and J dropped 2; count of bases not matched to a gene: 2. The CDR3 covers 15 residues. CDR1 is MNHNS, CDR2 SASEGT, per germline. The CDR3 sequence is CASSDRGRTNEKLFF. CDR3 nucleotides: TGTGCCAGCAGTGACAGGGGGCGGACTAATGAAAAACTGTTTTTT.

Notes on this clone: The sample contains more than one DNA sequence encoding this CDR3. The V call is TRBV19, the J call TRBJ1-5; 7 bases map to TRBD1. Germline trimming cut 3 bases from V and 4 bases from J; bases unmatched to any gene: 0. CDR3 length equals 13 residues. Germline CDR1 is LNHDA and CDR2 is SQIVND (reference sequence). The CDR3: CASSMTGNQPQHF. As DNA, the CDR3 is TGTGCCAGTAGTATGACAGGGAATCAGCCCCAGCATTTT.

This clone was seen many times. The chain couples TRBV29-1 to TRBJ1-5; 10 bases agree with TRBD1. This CDR3 has 15 residues. Germline V gene sequence: CDR1 SQVTM, CDR2 ANQGSEA. V lost 0 bases, J lost 2 bases, and 1 base stayed unmatched. CDR3 in DNA: TGCAGCGTTGAAGATGGGACAGGGGGCAATCAGCCCCAGCATTTT. Protein sequence: CSVEDGTGGNQPQHF.

This clone showed up just once. The chain uses TRBV5-4 and TRBJ1-5, with D uncertain. Germline V gives CDR1 SGHNT, CDR2 YYREEE (reference sequence). This CDR3 spans 14 amino acids. V lost 1 base, J lost 0 bases, and 5 bases lay in between. This chain's CDR3 is CASSLQNSNQPQHF. As DNA, the CDR3 is TGTGCCAGCAGCTTGCAAAATAGCAATCAGCCCCAGCATTTT.

This sequence joins TRBV6-5 and TRBJ1-6, with D unresolved. The CDR3 consists of 15 residues. Germline V CDR1 and CDR2: MNHEY, SVGAGI. V gave up 6 bases and J gave up 7 bases, with 16 bases separating them. CDR3 coding DNA: TGTGCCAGCAGCTTTACTCGCGGGGAGAATTCACCCCTCCACTTT. It encodes CASSFTRGENSPLHF.

The CDR3 protein is CASSSIPGGSTGELFF. CDR3 DNA sequence: TGTGCCAGCAGTTCAATCCCGGGGGGCAGCACCGGGGAGCTGTTTTTT. This chain connects TRBV6-2 or TRBV6-3 to TRBJ2-2, with D possibly being TRBD2 (7 bases). CDR1 MNHEY and CDR2 SVGEGT come from the germline V gene. Trimming took 4 bases from V and 4 from J, leaving 16 bases between them. This CDR3 is 16 amino acids long.

In its sample, this clone was seen a few times. This rearrangement joins TRBV7-9 to TRBJ2-5, with 11 positions matching TRBD2. CDR1 SEHNR and CDR2 FQNEAQ come from the germline V gene (reference sequence). This CDR3 comprises 15 residues. V trimming: 5 bases; J trimming: 4 bases; junction bases outside the gene matches: 6. CDR3 DNA: TGTGCCAGCAGCCAATTAGCGGGGGGGCCAGAGACCCAGTACTTC. Its translation: CASSQLAGGPETQYF.

This clone turned up a few times. V usage is TRBV2 and J usage is TRBJ1-5, with a possible D match to TRBD1 (5 bases). CDR1 and CDR2 from the germline V gene are SNHLY and FYNNEI. V was shortened by 4 bases and J by 4 bases, with 8 bases between the two germline ends. The CDR3 is made up of 13 amino acids. CDR3 in DNA: TGTGCCAGCAGTGGACAGACGAATCAGCCCCAGCATTTT. This codes for CASSGQTNQPQHF.

This clone has a handful of counts. This chain links TRBV9 with TRBJ2-1, with 10 bases fitting TRBD1. The CDR3 sequence is 16 residues long. Trimming removed 0 bases from V and 8 bases from J; junction bases left unmatched: 8. Germline V gene lookup returns CDR1 SGDLS and CDR2 YYNGEE. The CDR3 DNA follows: TGTGCCAGCAGCGTAGCTCCGGGACAGGGGCTCGATGAGCAGTTCTTC. This codes for CASSVAPGQGLDEQFF.

J is TRBJ1-1 and V is TRBV4-1; 8 bases map to TRBD1. This CDR3 has 18 amino acids. CDR1 and CDR2 from the germline V gene are MGHRA and YSYEKL. J was trimmed by 7 bases and V by 6 bases; bases with no gene match: 22. CDR3 sequence: CASSPSRVAGGPEVEAFF. In DNA form, the CDR3 reads TGCGCCAGCAGTCCAAGTAGGGTTGCAGGGGGCCCAGAGGTTGAAGCTTTCTTT.

V usage is TRBV29-1 and J usage is TRBJ2-1; no clear D gene. The V end was cut by 0 bases, the J end by 7 bases, with 10 bases between. CDR1 is SQVTM, CDR2 ANQGSEA, per germline. The CDR3 totals 13 residues. The DNA of the CDR3 is TGCAGCGTTGAAGATCCGTATGCGAATGAGCAGTTCTTC. This sequence encodes CSVEDPYANEQFF.

V usage is TRBV5-1 and J usage is TRBJ2-3, with 7 nucleotides matching TRBD1. Unmatched junction bases numbered 3, after V lost 1 base and J lost 1 base. CDR1 SGHRS and CDR2 YFSETQ come from the germline V gene. The CDR3 totals 15 residues. The CDR3 protein is CASSLIGGGTDTQYF. For the CDR3, the DNA is TGCGCCAGCAGCTTGATAGGGGGCGGCACAGATACGCAGTATTTT. Variable domain in full (rest from reference TRBV5-1 and TRBJ2-3): KAGVTQTPRYLIKTRGQQVTLSCSPISGHRSVSWYQQTPGQGLQFLFEYFSETQRNKGNFPGRFSGRQFSNSRSEMNVSTLELGDSALYLCASSLIGGGTDTQYFGPGTRLTVL.

This chain joins TRBV7-3 and TRBJ2-1, with 9 nucleotides matching TRBD1. Germline values: CDR1 SGHTA, CDR2 FQGTGA. The J segment lost 7 bases and the V segment lost 5 bases, leaving 6 bases of the junction unmatched. The CDR3 is made up of 14 amino acids. Written as DNA, the CDR3 is TGTGCCAGCAGCCCAACCGGGACAGGGAATGAGCAGTTCTTC. Translation: CASSPTGTGNEQFF.

This rearrangement joins TRBV4-3 to TRBJ1-6, with D perhaps matching TRBD1 (6 bases). CDR3 length: 16 amino acids. The V gene's germline CDR1 is LGHNA and CDR2 YSLEER. With 1 base removed from V and 13 bases from J, the gap between germline ends came to 20 bases. The CDR3 DNA reads TGCGCCAGCAGCCAAGGCACCGGGACACGGGATCCCCCCCTCCACTTT. It yields the protein CASSQGTGTRDPPLHF.

This clone has a handful of counts. Written as DNA, the CDR3 is TGTGCCAGCAGACCACCGGGTAGCGGGGACTACAATGAGCAGTTCTTC. Translation gives CASRPPGSGDYNEQFF. The V gene is TRBV7-2, the J gene TRBJ2-1; 8 positions match TRBD2. V trimming: 6 bases; J trimming: 3 bases; junction bases outside the gene matches: 10. Germline V gives CDR1 SGHTA, CDR2 FQGNSA. The CDR3 is 16 residues long.

The rearrangement joins TRBV4-2 to TRBJ2-3; tentative D call: TRBD1 (6 bases). The CDR3 totals 15 residues. The ends were cut back, 4 bases at V and 3 bases at J, with 14 bases in the middle. From germline, CDR1 is LGHNA and CDR2 YNFKEQ. CDR3 bases: TGTGCCAGCAGCCCCCAACAGGGAACGACAGATACGCAGTATTTT. Its protein is CASSPQQGTTDTQYF.

The gene calls are TRBV4-1 and TRBJ2-5; the D is unclear. Germline values: CDR1 MGHRA, CDR2 YSYEKL. Trimming took 0 bases from V and 1 from J, leaving 6 bases between them. The CDR3 is made up of 14 amino acids. In DNA form, the CDR3 reads TGCGCCAGCAGCCAAGACCTTGTCCAAGAGACCCAGTACTTC. It is translated as CASSQDLVQETQYF.

CDR3 bases: TGTGCCAGCAGTTCTGGGGACAGGGAGGGGGAGCTGTTTTTT. This codes for CASSSGDREGELFF. This chain connects TRBV5-4 to TRBJ2-2; 9 bases agree with TRBD1. Trimming cost V 5 bases and J 8 bases; bases outside gene matches: 7. Per the germline V gene, CDR1 is SGHNT and CDR2 is YYREEE (reference sequence). The CDR3 is 14 residues long.

The chain employs TRBV10-3 and TRBJ1-3; D is ambiguous. Looked up from germline, CDR1 is ENHRY and CDR2 is SYGVKD. This CDR3 has 15 residues. Trimming stripped 4 bases from V and 2 bases from J, with 12 bases between. In nucleotides, the CDR3 is TGTGCCATCAGTGCGGAACTAATCGCTGGAAACACCATATATTTT. This sequence encodes CAISAELIAGNTIYF.

The genes are TRBV5-8 and TRBJ2-5; TRBD1 agrees at 7 bases. Unmatched junction bases numbered 12, after V lost 0 bases and J lost 7 bases. CDR1 is SGHTS and CDR2 is YDEGEE in the germline V gene. The CDR3 sequence is 16 residues long. This chain's CDR3 is CASSLVPRGYMGTQYF. DNA for the CDR3: TGTGCCAGCAGCTTGGTCCCCAGGGGGTACATGGGGACCCAGTACTTC.

The chain recombines TRBV5-1 with TRBJ2-2; possibly TRBD1 for D (5 bases). CDR3 length: 15 residues. V lost 4 bases to trimming and J lost 0 bases, with 10 bases between them. Germline V gene lookup returns CDR1 SGHRS and CDR2 YFSETQ. CDR3 in DNA: TGCGCCAGCAGCCAGGGCCAAGCGAACACCGGGGAGCTGTTTTTT. The encoded protein is CASSQGQANTGELFF.

The V call is TRBV19, the J call TRBJ2-1; 10 nucleotides agree with TRBD2. The V segment lost 6 bases and the J segment 1 base; nucleotides outside the gene matches: 6. Germline lookup yields CDR1 LNHDA and CDR2 SQIVND (reference sequence). This CDR3 spans 16 amino acids. CDR3 loop: CASRPVAGGSYNEQFF. The CDR3 nucleotides read TGTGCCAGTAGGCCCGTAGCGGGGGGATCCTACAATGAGCAGTTCTTC.

V is TRBV7-9 and J is TRBJ1-1; perhaps TRBD1 as D (6 bases). Trimming removed 0 bases at V and 0 bases at J, with 8 bases between. The CDR3 consists of 15 residues. Germline V gene lookup returns CDR1 SEHNR and CDR2 FQNEAQ (reference sequence). The CDR3 DNA reads as TGTGCCAGCAGCTTAGCGGACAGCCTGAACACTGAAGCTTTCTTT. Translating gives CASSLADSLNTEAFF.

This chain uses TRBV5-5 with TRBJ1-5; TRBD1 matches at 9 bases. The CDR3 has 15 amino acids. Germline CDR1 is SGHKS and CDR2 is YYEKEE (reference sequence). The junction had 9 bases not matched to a gene; V was cut back by 4 bases and J by 7 bases. CDR3 protein: CASSPGTGSGQPQHF. DNA for the CDR3: TGTGCCAGCAGCCCGGGGACAGGGTCGGGCCAGCCCCAGCATTTT.

The J gene is TRBJ2-1, the V gene TRBV18; TRBD1 aligns across 11 bases. With V trimmed by 4 bases and J by 7 bases, 9 bases remained unmatched. Germline V gives CDR1 KGHSH, CDR2 LQKENI. This CDR3 has 16 amino acids. In DNA, the CDR3 is TGTGCCAGCTCACGCCTCCCAGGACAGGGGGCTAATGAGCAGTTCTTC. Its protein product is CASSRLPGQGANEQFF. The entire variable domain, with the rest obtained from reference TRBV18 and TRBJ2-1, is as follows: NAGVMQNPRHLVRRRGQEARLRCSPMKGHSHVYWYRQLPEEGLKFMVYLQKENIIDESGMPKERFSAEFPKEGPSILRIQQVVRGDSAAYFCASSRLPGQGANEQFFGPGTRLTVL.

This chain connects TRBV5-4 to TRBJ2-3; 11 nucleotides line up with TRBD1. The CDR3 covers 12 residues. Trimming cost V 10 bases and J 9 bases; bases outside gene matches: 7. Germline V CDR1 and CDR2: SGHNT, YYREEE (reference sequence). DNA of the CDR3: TGTGCCTATGGACAGGGGGCGGTCACGCAGTATTTT. It is translated as CAYGQGAVTQYF.